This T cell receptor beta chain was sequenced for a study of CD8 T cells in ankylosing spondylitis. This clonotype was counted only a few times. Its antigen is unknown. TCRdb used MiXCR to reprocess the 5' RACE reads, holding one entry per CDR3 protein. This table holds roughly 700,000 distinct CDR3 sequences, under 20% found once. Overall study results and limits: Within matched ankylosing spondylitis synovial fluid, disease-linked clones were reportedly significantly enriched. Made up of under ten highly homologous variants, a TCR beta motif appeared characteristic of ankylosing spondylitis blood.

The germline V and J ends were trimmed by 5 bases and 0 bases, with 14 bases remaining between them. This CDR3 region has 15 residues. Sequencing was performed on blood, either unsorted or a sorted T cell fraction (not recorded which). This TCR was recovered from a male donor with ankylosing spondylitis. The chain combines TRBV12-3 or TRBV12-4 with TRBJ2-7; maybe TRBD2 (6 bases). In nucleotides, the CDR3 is TGTGCCAGCAGTCGATACGAGACTAGCTCCTACGAGCAGTACTTC. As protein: CASSRYETSSYEQYF.